The rows below give T cell receptor beta chains drawn from one sample of a study of T cells in Graves' hyperthyroidism and ophthalmopathy. MiXCR was run by TCRdb on the multiplex PCR reads, yielding one entry per CDR3 protein. The data show around 600,000 distinct CDR3 sequences, over 12% seen once. Sequencing used blood. Receptors were obtained from a woman under 30 with Graves' ophthalmopathy. Both conserved end residues are part of each CDR3. A D gene is named only where the DNA matches it firmly. Clone size is stated in some rows and not others, as once, few, many or a class when expanded.

TRBJ2-5	-	many	TRBV19	16	CASSISGRPAAETQYF	TGTGCCAGTAGTATATCCGGACGCCCCGCGGCAGAGACCCAGTACTTC
TRBJ1-2	TRBD1	many	TRBV20-1	13	CSAGGTGFYGYTF	TGCAGTGCTGGCGGGACAGGGTTTTATGGCTACACCTTC
TRBJ2-2	-	-	TRBV19	16	CASSILGSSNTGELFF	TGTGCCAGTAGTATACTTGGCTCCTCGAACACCGGGGAGCTGTTTTTT
TRBJ1-5	-	many	TRBV28	14	CASSFLSGNQPQHF	TGTGCCAGCAGTTTTCTTTCAGGCAATCAGCCCCAGCATTTT
TRBJ2-1	TRBD2	few	TRBV4-3	16	CASSLSAASGRDEQFF	TGCGCCAGCAGCCTTTCGGCGGCTAGCGGGAGGGATGAGCAGTTCTTC
TRBJ2-5	-	many	TRBV7-2	14	CASSLVGQQETQYF	TGTGCCAGCAGCTTAGTCGGGCAGCAAGAGACCCAGTACTTC
TRBJ1-5	TRBD1	many	TRBV20-1	15	CSAATTGLPDQPQHF	TGCAGTGCCGCTACGACAGGGCTACCGGATCAGCCCCAGCATTTT
TRBJ2-3	-	many	TRBV7-2	15	CASSFQTVGTDTQYF	TGTGCCAGCAGCTTCCAGACAGTCGGCACAGATACGCAGTATTTT
TRBJ2-1	TRBD1	many	TRBV11-2	16	CASSRGQDVSYNEQFF	TGTGCCAGCAGCCGTGGACAGGACGTGTCCTACAATGAGCAGTTCTTC
TRBJ2-2	-	few	TRBV20-1	15	CSARVGQRSAGELFF	TGCAGTGCTAGAGTAGGCCAGCGGAGCGCCGGGGAGCTGTTTTTT
TRBJ2-7	-	many	TRBV20-1	14	CSARVPLGANEQYF	TGCAGTGCTAGGGTCCCCCTGGGGGCTAACGAGCAGTACTTC
TRBJ2-1	TRBD2	few	TRBV11-3	17	CASSLDILAGNQGEQFF	TGTGCCAGCAGCTTAGATATCCTAGCGGGAAACCAGGGTGAGCAGTTCTTC
TRBJ1-5	-	few	TRBV10-2	14	CASSSTESLQPQHF	TGCGCCAGCAGTTCGACAGAAAGTCTCCAGCCCCAGCATTTT
TRBJ1-1	-	many	TRBV28	12	CASSAGFGGAFF	TGTGCCAGCAGTGCGGGTTTCGGGGGAGCTTTCTTT
TRBJ2-5	-	few	TRBV3-1	14	CASSQVRVGETQYF	TGTGCCAGCAGCCAAGTAAGGGTCGGAGAGACCCAGTACTTC
TRBJ2-1	-	many	TRBV6-1	17	CASSEESSNRAYNEQFF	TGTGCCAGCAGTGAAGAGTCGTCAAACAGGGCCTACAATGAGCAGTTCTTC
TRBJ2-3	-	-	TRBV11-2	16	CASSLTGGGLTDTQYF	TGTGCCAGCAGCTTAACTGGTGGGGGACTCACAGATACGCAGTATTTT
TRBJ2-1	TRBD2	few	TRBV29-1	12	CSEGLAGHEQFF	TGCAGCGAGGGACTAGCGGGACATGAGCAGTTCTTC
TRBJ1-1	TRBD1	many	TRBV12-5	15	CASGRTGQRGTEAFF	TGTGCTAGTGGCAGGACAGGGCAGAGGGGCACTGAAGCTTTCTTT
TRBJ2-7	-	many	TRBV6-1	15	CASSAQGGGSYEQYF	TGTGCCAGCAGTGCGCAAGGGGGGGGGTCCTACGAGCAGTACTTC